This T cell receptor beta chain emerged from a study of HIV-infected patients and healthy controls. J was trimmed by 4 bases and V by 7 bases; bases with no gene match: 10. The CDR3 is made up of 13 amino acids. Germline V CDR1 and CDR2: SQVTM, ANQGSEA. Ten or more counts support this clonotype. MiXCR was run by TCRdb on the 5' RACE reads, yielding one entry per CDR3 protein. The table records tens of thousands of distinct CDR3 sequences, roughly 16% of them present only once. This TCR derives from a human donor in good health. The sample comprised CD4+ T cells from blood. The V call is TRBV29-1, the J call TRBJ2-7, with TRBD2 matching 7 bases. This CDR3 is CSAGAGDGYEQYF. In DNA, the CDR3 is TGCAGCGCTGGGGCGGGAGACGGGTACGAGCAGTACTTC.